The entry that follows covers one TCR beta chain sequence. Between the trimmed V and J ends, which lost 6 bases and 4 bases, there was a span of 12 bases. Germline CDR1 is LNHDA and CDR2 is SQIVND (reference sequence). This CDR3 spans 13 amino acids. Authors' methods: The assay estimated nucleated cells by amplifying reference gene primers. Here immunoSEQ multiplex PCR was the method, and the copy in TCRdb shows in-frame clones only, minus some. V, J and clone size are those of that table, while D and trimming were read from the DNA. Of 190,000 or so clones in the sample, roughly nine tenths were seen once. The record originates from a study of blood T cell repertoires in COVID-19.

The clonotype was recovered from a woman aged 25 to 39 with active or convalescent COVID-19. This rearrangement joins TRBV19 to TRBJ1-2, with D uncertain. The sample was peripheral blood. The CDR3 coding sequence is TGTGCCAGTAGCCTTGGCGGGTCCTATGGCTACACCTTC. Amino acids: CASSLGGSYGYTF.